The rows below give T cell receptor beta chains drawn from one sample of a study of PD-1 blockade in classical Hodgkin lymphoma. Only in-frame clones appear in the TCRdb table, and some are missing; sequencing was by immunoSEQ multiplex PCR. The data contain fewer than 6,500 clones, about 72% of them singletons. Sequencing was performed on peripheral blood mononuclear cells (PBMCs), taken at baseline. The receptors derive from a human donor with classical Hodgkin lymphoma. CDR3s include the opening cysteine and the closing phenylalanine or tryptophan. D genes are given only for firm matches. Some rows have no size entry. The others give once, few or many, or a class for an expanded clone.

TRBJ2-1,-,TRBV20-1,-,CSGGRGNEQFF,TGCAGTGGGGGACGTGGCAATGAGCAGTTCTTC
TRBJ2-3,once,TRBV7-9,TRBD2,CASSHGLAGDSRDTQYF,TGTGCCAGCAGCCACGGACTAGCGGGAGATAGTCGAGATACGCAGTATTTT
TRBJ2-3,once,TRBV18,-,CASSHGHQEGGTDTQYF,TGTGCCAGCTCACACGGGCACCAAGAAGGTGGAACAGATACGCAGTATTTT
TRBJ1-2,-,TRBV6-6,-,CASKTSGRYGYTF,TGTGCCAGTAAAACCTCAGGGAGGTATGGCTACACCTTC
TRBJ1-1,medium-sized,TRBV2,-,CASIRTGSRTEAFF,TGTGCCAGCATTCGAACAGGGTCTCGCACTGAAGCTTTCTTT
TRBJ2-3,few,TRBV28,TRBD2,CASSSPILAGRDTQYF,TGTGCCAGCAGCTCCCCAATACTAGCGGGACGCGATACGCAGTATTTT
TRBJ2-1,-,TRBV6-1,-,CASSDSLEYNEQFF,TGTGCCAGCAGTGATAGTTTGGAATACAATGAGCAGTTCTTC
TRBJ2-2,once,TRBV6-1,-,CASSEQFNTGELFF,TGTGCCAGCAGTGAACAGTTTAACACCGGGGAGCTGTTTTTT
TRBJ2-7,-,TRBV6-1,-,CASSEFLVQYSYEQYF,TGTGCCAGCAGTGAATTTCTGGTACAGTACTCCTACGAGCAGTACTTC
TRBJ1-1,-,TRBV7-8,TRBD1,CASTEGQGGVNTEAFF,TGTGCCAGCACAGAGGGACAGGGGGGAGTGAACACTGAAGCTTTCTTT
TRBJ1-2,-,TRBV10-3,TRBD1,CAITQQGNYGYTF,TGTGCCATCACCCAACAGGGGAACTATGGCTACACCTTC
TRBJ2-7,few,TRBV5-8,-,CASSLAGGDEQYF,TGTGCCAGCAGCTTGGCGGGGGGCGACGAGCAGTACTTC
TRBJ1-3,-,TRBV6-5,-,CASSYGSAGNTIYF,TGTGCCAGCAGCTACGGGTCAGCCGGAAACACCATATATTTT
TRBJ2-6,-,TRBV28,-,CASSSPGTSGANVLTF,TGTGCCAGCAGTTCTCCCGGGACCTCTGGGGCCAACGTCCTGACTTTC
TRBJ1-5,-,TRBV27,-,CASSLSGAQPQHF,TGTGCCAGCAGTTTATCAGGGGCTCAGCCCCAGCATTTT
TRBJ1-4,once,TRBV6-5,-,CASSNGGLNEKLFF,TGTGCCAGCAGTAACGGGGGGCTTAATGAAAAACTGTTTTTT
TRBJ2-7,-,TRBV5-1,-,CASSWTGSSYEQYF,TGCGCCAGCAGCTGGACTGGAAGCTCCTACGAGCAGTACTTC
TRBJ2-7,-,TRBV4-1,TRBD1,CASSPSAGTEYEQYF,TGCGCCAGCAGCCCGTCAGCCGGGACAGAGTACGAGCAGTACTTC
TRBJ2-5,-,TRBV28,-,CASSFVLETQYF,TGTGCCAGCAGTTTTGTTCTGGAGACCCAGTACTTC
TRBJ2-7,-,TRBV28,-,CASRRTEGLSYEQYF,TGTGCCAGCAGGAGGACAGAAGGGCTATCCTACGAGCAGTACTTC
TRBJ2-2,-,TRBV2,-,CASMLVPLPTGELFF,TGTGCCAGCATGCTAGTGCCTCTCCCCACCGGGGAGCTGTTTTTT
TRBJ1-6,-,TRBV19,TRBD1,CASRGQGAYSPLHF,TGTGCCAGTAGGGGGCAGGGGGCGTATTCACCCCTCCACTTT
TRBJ2-7,-,TRBV29-1,-,CSVGIRQKNSYEQYF,TGCAGCGTTGGGATTCGACAGAAAAACTCCTACGAGCAGTACTTC
TRBJ1-1,-,TRBV7-3,-,CASSLREGNTEAFF,TGTGCCAGCAGCTTAAGAGAAGGGAACACTGAAGCTTTCTTT
TRBJ2-7,-,TRBV2,-,CASSPPQGGFYEQYF,TGTGCCAGCAGTCCCCCACAGGGGGGGTTTTACGAGCAGTACTTC
TRBJ2-7,-,TRBV5-3,TRBD1,CARRGRGRAYDKIQYF,TGTGCCAGAAGGGGCAGGGGGCGGGCATACGACAAGATACAGTACTTC
TRBJ2-2,-,TRBV15,TRBD1,CATSPVPRTGGQVTGELFF,TGTGCCACCAGCCCAGTGCCCCGCACAGGGGGCCAAGTGACCGGGGAGCTGTTTTTT
TRBJ2-7,-,TRBV9,TRBD1,CASSARDRVHEQYF,TGTGCCAGCAGCGCGCGGGACAGGGTACACGAGCAGTACTTC
TRBJ2-1,few,TRBV29-1,TRBD2,CSVLNGWGLAGGSNEQFF,TGCAGCGTCCTTAACGGGTGGGGACTAGCGGGAGGTTCGAATGAGCAGTTCTTC
TRBJ2-2,medium-sized,TRBV27,-,CASMGQPNTGELFF,TGTGCCAGCATGGGGCAGCCGAACACCGGGGAGCTGTTTTTT
TRBJ2-3,-,TRBV7-3,TRBD2,CASSKGTSGSTDTQYF,TGTGCCAGCAGCAAAGGGACTAGCGGGAGCACAGATACGCAGTATTTT
TRBJ1-4,few,TRBV4-1,-,CASSQGENLGSEKLFF,TGCGCCAGCAGCCAAGGAGAAAACCTAGGATCTGAAAAACTGTTTTTT
TRBJ2-3,-,TRBV19,-,CASSPLPGLGYTDTQYF,TGTGCCAGTAGTCCACTACCGGGACTGGGTTACACAGATACGCAGTATTTT
TRBJ2-1,-,TRBV7-3,-,CASSLRPRGEQFF,TGTGCCAGCAGCCTGAGACCCCGGGGTGAGCAGTTCTTC
TRBJ1-3,-,TRBV5-4,-,CASTSHAF,TGTGCCAGCACCTCCCACGCTTTT
TRBJ2-6,-,TRBV5-8,TRBD2,CASSYGLAPGANVLTF,TGTGCCAGCAGCTATGGACTAGCTCCTGGGGCCAACGTCCTGACTTTC
TRBJ2-7,-,TRBV9,TRBD1,CASSVAGQYPYEQYF,TGTGCCAGCAGCGTAGCGGGACAGTATCCCTACGAGCAGTACTTC
TRBJ1-6,-,TRBV7-2,-,CASSLALGGNSPLHF,TGTGCCAGCAGCTTAGCCCTTGGGGGAAATTCACCCCTCCACTTT
TRBJ1-1,-,TRBV19,-,CASSITAGKNTEAFF,TGTGCCAGTAGTATCACAGCGGGAAAGAACACTGAAGCTTTCTTT
TRBJ2-6,-,TRBV7-7,-,CASSPPPYSGANVLTF,TGTGCTAGCAGCCCACCTCCCTACTCTGGGGCCAACGTCCTGACTTTC
TRBJ2-7,-,TRBV28,-,CASLGTVGRYEQYF,TGTGCCAGCCTGGGGACGGTCGGCCGCTACGAGCAGTACTTC
TRBJ1-5,-,TRBV18,TRBD1,CASSPSTGERPQHF,TGTGCCAGCTCACCGTCTACAGGGGAGAGGCCCCAGCATTTT
TRBJ2-5,-,TRBV7-2,-,CASSETRSETQYF,TGTGCCAGCAGCGAGACTAGGTCGGAGACCCAGTACTTC
TRBJ1-2,-,TRBV2,-,CASSGAGSGLDYGYTF,TGTGCCAGCAGTGGGGCAGGGTCTGGTTTAGACTATGGCTACACCTTC